This TCR beta chain was identified during a study of shared clonotypes between healthy human individuals. Positively selected for CCR7, the CD45RO-negative cells used as naive CD8 cells excluded terminally differentiated effector memory CD45RA+ cells. As concerns this clone: Its antigen remains unidentified.

Generated by immunoSEQ multiplex PCR, the TCRdb table keeps only in-frame clones and is missing some. The sample carries about 750,000 clones, 80% to 95% recorded once. General study findings and limits: Incomplete sequencing of sorted subsets was indicated by rarefaction despite large depth.

After removal of 6 bases from V and 2 bases from J, the junction contained 4 bases not matched to a gene. The CDR3 length is 14 residues. CDR1 and CDR2 from the germline V gene are SGHNT and YYREEE (reference sequence). Sequences were obtained from naive CD8+ T cells sorted from blood. This receptor was identified in a man aged 25 to 40 in good health. This rearrangement joins TRBV5-4 to TRBJ1-4; 7 bases fit TRBD1. CDR3 DNA: TGTGCCAGCACCGACAGGGAGACTAATGAAAAACTGTTTTTT. Protein sequence: CASTDRETNEKLFF.